This TCR beta chain was obtained from a study of cytomegalovirus exposure and HLA in healthy donors. General study results and limits: A later analysis found common viral pathogens apparently linked to several of the most significant clusters. Later analysis indicated greater clonal expansion among HLA-associated TCR beta chains than among equally common other chains.

Notes on this clone: The antigen is undetermined.

Amplification used 60 Vbeta primers and 13 Jbeta primers. Generated by immunoSEQ multiplex PCR, the TCRdb table keeps only in-frame clones and is missing some. The data show 150,000 to 200,000 clones, 70% to 90% seen once. The CDR3 totals 15 residues. Germline trimming cut 3 bases from V and 1 base from J; bases unmatched to any gene: 2. Germline V gene data show CDR1 as SGDLS and CDR2 as YYNGEE. The chain is built from TRBV9 and TRBJ2-3; 10 nucleotides line up with TRBD2. Sequencing was carried out using PBMCs. The clonotype comes from a young woman in good health and CMV-seropositive. The CDR3 DNA is TGTGCCAGCAGCGCAACTAGCGGGGGCACAGATACGCAGTATTTT. This codes for CASSATSGGTDTQYF.